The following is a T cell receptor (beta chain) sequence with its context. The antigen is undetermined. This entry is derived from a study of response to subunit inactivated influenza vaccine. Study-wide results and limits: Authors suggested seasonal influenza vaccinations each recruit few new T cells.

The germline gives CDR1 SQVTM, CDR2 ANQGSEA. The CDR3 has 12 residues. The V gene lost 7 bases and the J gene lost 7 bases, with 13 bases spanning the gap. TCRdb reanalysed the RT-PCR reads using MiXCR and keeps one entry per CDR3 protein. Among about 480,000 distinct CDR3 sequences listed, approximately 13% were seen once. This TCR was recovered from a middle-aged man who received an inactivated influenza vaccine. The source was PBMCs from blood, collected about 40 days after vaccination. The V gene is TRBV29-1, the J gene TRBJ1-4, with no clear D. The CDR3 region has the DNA TGCAGCGCCAACCGGGCCGGTGAAAAACTGTTTTTT. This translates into CSANRAGEKLFF.